This T cell receptor beta chain was retrieved from a study of T cell responses to AZD1222 COVID-19 vaccine. Findings of the study overall: Dominant at 160-218 and 743-854, vaccine-associated CD4 TCRs also spanned spike. Donors were mostly white British, more females; clonal diversity possibly underestimated. Repertoire sampling was restricted to post-peak T cell response timepoints. Nearly half of spike-specific TCRs reportedly target unmutated variant regions.

CDR1 and CDR2 (germline): SNHLY, FYNNEI. The trim removed 4 bases at V and 1 base at J, leaving 6 bases unmatched. The CDR3 has 16 amino acids. Comment on this clone: Its antigen is not known.

The table came from immunoSEQ multiplex PCR; TCRdb's copy has only in-frame clones and leaves some out. The profile shows approximately 130,000 clones, about 89% of them singletons. The sequence was collected from an adult in good health. The specimen was peripheral blood, collected on day 0 of MenACWY control vaccination. The gene calls are TRBV2 and TRBJ2-1, with 8 bases lining up with TRBD1. CDR3 sequence (DNA): TGTGCCAGCAGTGTAAACAGGGGGTCTTCCTACAATGAGCAGTTCTTC. This sequence encodes CASSVNRGSSYNEQFF. Full variable domain (missing parts from reference TRBV2 and TRBJ2-1): EPEVTQTPSHQVTQMGQEVILRCVPISNHLYFYWYRQILGQKVEFLVSFYNNEISEKSEIFDDQFSVERPDGSNFTLKIRSTKLEDSAMYFCASSVNRGSSYNEQFFGPGTRLTVL.